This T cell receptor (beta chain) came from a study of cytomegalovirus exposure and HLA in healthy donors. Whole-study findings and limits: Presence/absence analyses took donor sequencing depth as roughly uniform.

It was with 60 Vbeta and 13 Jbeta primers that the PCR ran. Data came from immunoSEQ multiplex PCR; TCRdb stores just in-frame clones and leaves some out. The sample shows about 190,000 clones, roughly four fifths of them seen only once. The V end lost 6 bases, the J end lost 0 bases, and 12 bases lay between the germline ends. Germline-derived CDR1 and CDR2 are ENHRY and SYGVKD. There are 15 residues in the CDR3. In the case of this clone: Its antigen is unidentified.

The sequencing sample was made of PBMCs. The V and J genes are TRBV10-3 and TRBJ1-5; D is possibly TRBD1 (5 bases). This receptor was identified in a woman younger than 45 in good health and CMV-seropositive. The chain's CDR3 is CAISATGDSNQPQHF. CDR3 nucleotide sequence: TGTGCCATCAGCGCAACAGGTGATAGCAATCAGCCCCAGCATTTT.